Relative to its sample, the clone carrying this TCR beta chain is medium-sized. Trimming took off 3 bases at V and 5 bases at J, with 23 bases between the two ends. CDR1 is SGHDT and CDR2 is YYEEEE in the germline V gene. CDR3 length: 17 amino acids. The record originates from a study of CXCR3 chemokines and chemotherapy response in bladder cancer. TCRdb re-derived calls from the PCR reads in MiXCR, one entry per CDR3 protein. The table has about 3,000 distinct CDR3 sequences, approximately 15% seen once. The clonotype was recovered from a human donor with bladder cancer that did not respond to neoadjuvant chemotherapy. The rearrangement joins TRBV5-6 to TRBJ1-2; the D gene is possibly TRBD1 (6 bases). This sample was taken from a patient whose treatment included neoadjuvant chemotherapy. The CDR3 sequence: CASSSHEPEGGLYGYTF. Written as DNA, the CDR3 is TGTGCCAGCAGCTCACACGAACCGGAGGGGGGCTTGTATGGCTACACCTTC.